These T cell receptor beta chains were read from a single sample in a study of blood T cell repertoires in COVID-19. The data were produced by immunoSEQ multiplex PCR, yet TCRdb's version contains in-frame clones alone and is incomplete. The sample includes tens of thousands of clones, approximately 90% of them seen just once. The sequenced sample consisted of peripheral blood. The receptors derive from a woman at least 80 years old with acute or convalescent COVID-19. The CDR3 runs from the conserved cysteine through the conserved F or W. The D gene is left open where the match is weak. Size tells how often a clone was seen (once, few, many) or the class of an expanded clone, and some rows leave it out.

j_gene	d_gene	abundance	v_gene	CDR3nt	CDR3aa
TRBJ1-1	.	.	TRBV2	TGTGCCAGCAGTGCACAGTTTAACACTGAAGCTTTCTTT	CASSAQFNTEAFF
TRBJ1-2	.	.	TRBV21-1	TGTGCCAGCAGCAACACTTCCCCGAGGACAGGTCGCTATGGCTACACCTTC	CASSNTSPRTGRYGYTF
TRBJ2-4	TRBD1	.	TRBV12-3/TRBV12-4	TGTGCCAGCAGTGTCCGACAGGGAAACATTCAGTACTTC	CASSVRQGNIQYF
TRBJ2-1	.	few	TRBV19	TGTGCCAGTAGTCCCACGGTCGCGGACAATGAGCAGTTCTTC	CASSPTVADNEQFF
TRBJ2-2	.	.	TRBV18	TGTGCCAGCTCACCTCAGAACACCGGGGAGCTGTTTTTT	CASSPQNTGELFF
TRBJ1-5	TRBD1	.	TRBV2	TGTGCCAGCAACGCACAGGGGTCCAGTCAGCCCCAGCATTTT	CASNAQGSSQPQHF
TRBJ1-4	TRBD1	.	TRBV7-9	TGTGCCAGCAGCAGTTGGACAGGGGAAGATAATGAAAAACTGTTTTTT	CASSSWTGEDNEKLFF
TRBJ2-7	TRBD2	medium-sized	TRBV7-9	TGTGCCAGCAGCCCCCGACTAGCGGGTAGTCTCGCCGAGCAGTACTTC	CASSPRLAGSLAEQYF
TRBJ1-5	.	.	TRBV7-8	TGTGCCAGCAGCCAGGGGCCCGGGGAGGGCAATCAGCCCCAGCATTTT	CASSQGPGEGNQPQHF
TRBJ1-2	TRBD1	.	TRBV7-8	TGTGCCAGCAGCGGTGGGCCGGGACAGAACTTCGGCTATGGCTACACCTTC	CASSGGPGQNFGYGYTF
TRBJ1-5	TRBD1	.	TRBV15	TGTGCCACCAGCGTGGAGGAGGGGGCAGGCAATCAGCCCCAGCATTTT	CATSVEEGAGNQPQHF
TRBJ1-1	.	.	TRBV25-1	TGTGCCAGCAGTGAATGGCACGCTTCAGGAACTGAAGCTTTCTTT	CASSEWHASGTEAFF
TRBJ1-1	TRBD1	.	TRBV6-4	TGTGCCAGCAGGGTCGACAGGGGCTACACTGAAGCTTTCTTT	CASRVDRGYTEAFF
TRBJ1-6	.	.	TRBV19	TGTGCCAGTAGTACAGGGTTCTCCTATAATTCACCCCTCCACTTT	CASSTGFSYNSPLHF
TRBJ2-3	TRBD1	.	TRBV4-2	TGTGCCAGCAGCCAAGACGGGACAGGGGTAGATACGCAGTATTTT	CASSQDGTGVDTQYF
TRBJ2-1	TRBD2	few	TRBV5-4	TGTGCCAGCAGCTTGGGGGGACTAGCGGGGTGGAATGAGCAGTTCTTC	CASSLGGLAGWNEQFF
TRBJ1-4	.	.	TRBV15	TGTGCCACCAGCAGAGTTCCGGGTCTAAATGAAAAACTGTTTTTT	CATSRVPGLNEKLFF
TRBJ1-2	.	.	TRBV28	TGTGCCAGCATCTCAGGGACTCCTCTTTATGGCTACACCTTC	CASISGTPLYGYTF
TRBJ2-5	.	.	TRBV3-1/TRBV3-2	TGTGCCAGCAGCCATCTTGGGGCAGAGACCCAGTACTTC	CASSHLGAETQYF
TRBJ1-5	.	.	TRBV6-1	TGTGCCAGCAGTGAAAGGGGCGGCAATCAGCCCCAGCATTTT	CASSERGGNQPQHF
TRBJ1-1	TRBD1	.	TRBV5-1	TGCGCCAGCAGCTCAGCCGGGACAGGGGGCAGGAACACTGAAGCTTTCTTT	CASSSAGTGGRNTEAFF
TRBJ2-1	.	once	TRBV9	TGTGCCAGCAGCGTATCACTAGTTGCTGAGCAGTTCTTC	CASSVSLVAEQFF
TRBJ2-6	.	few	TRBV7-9	TGTGCCAGCAGCTTCGTAAACTCTGGGGCCAACGTCCTGACTTTC	CASSFVNSGANVLTF
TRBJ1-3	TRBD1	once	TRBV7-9	TGTGCCAGCAGCGATACAGGGGAGTCTGGAAACACCATATATTTT	CASSDTGESGNTIYF
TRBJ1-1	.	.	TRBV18	TGTGCCAGCTCACCGCAGGTCCTAAACACTGAAGCTTTCTTT	CASSPQVLNTEAFF
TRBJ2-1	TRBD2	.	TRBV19	TGTGCCAGTAGTACCACTAGCGGGAGGTACGATGAGCAGTTCTTC	CASSTTSGRYDEQFF
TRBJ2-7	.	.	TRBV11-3	TGTGCCAGCAGCCCTAGGGGCTCCTACGAGCAGTACTTC	CASSPRGSYEQYF
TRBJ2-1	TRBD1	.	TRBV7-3	TGTGCCAGCAGCTCAGACAGGGGCAATGAGCAGTTCTTC	CASSSDRGNEQFF
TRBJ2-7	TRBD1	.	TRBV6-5	TGTGCCAGCAGTCGACAGGGAAACGAGCAGTACTTC	CASSRQGNEQYF
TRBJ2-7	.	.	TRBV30	TGTGCCTGGAGTGTACTAGACGAGCAGTACTTC	CAWSVLDEQYF
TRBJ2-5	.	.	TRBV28	TGTGCCAGCAGTCCCTCGACAGGCCCCTGGGGGGAGACCCAGTACTTC	CASSPSTGPWGETQYF
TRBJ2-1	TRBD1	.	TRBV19	TGTGCCAGTAGTACCTTCTCCGGGACAGGGATAAAGAATGAGCAGTTCTTC	CASSTFSGTGIKNEQFF
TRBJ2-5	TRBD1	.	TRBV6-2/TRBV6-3	TGTGCCAGCAGTTACAGGGGGCCCCCAGAGACCCAGTACTTC	CASSYRGPPETQYF
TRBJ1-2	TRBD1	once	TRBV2	TGTGCCAGCAGTAGCATCGGGACAGGGCGGATCTATGGCTACACCTTC	CASSSIGTGRIYGYTF
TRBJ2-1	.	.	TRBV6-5	TGTGCCAGCAGTTACGACTCCGTGGTGAGGGAGCAGTTCTTC	CASSYDSVVREQFF
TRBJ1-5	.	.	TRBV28	TGTGCCAGCAGTCCACAGTTGGGGGCAAATCAGCCCCAGCATTTT	CASSPQLGANQPQHF